Each of the 27 T cell receptor beta chains below was sequenced from the same sample in a study of Ad26.COV2.S vaccination and SARS-CoV-2 variants (dated by TCRdb to the early 2020s). The treatment or condition label corresponds to: 15 to 20 received Ad26.COV2.S at low or high dose, single or two shots; several received placebo; per-sample allocation not given. For vaccine and placebo recipients, repertoires were sequenced using samples collected on day 63 after the first injection. Preparation of the library involved the immunoSEQ multiplex PCR assay. In TCRdb, the immuneACCESS table is reduced to in-frame sequences with V and J assigned. These tables do not hold every clone; where another copy was compared, an unresolved V gene accounts for under half, and the others remain unexplained. A total of hundreds of thousands of clones appear in this sample, roughly 90% of them only once. The ten largest account for around 1.5% of the sample.

The input for sequencing was peripheral blood, taken in a trial of Ad26.COV2.S vaccine versus placebo. These receptors all stem from a person between 18 and 65 years old who received the Ad26.COV2.S COVID-19 vaccine or a placebo.

The chain joins TRBV7-8 to TRBJ2-2; 9 bases are a match to TRBD2. With V trimmed by 1 base and J by 6 bases, 6 bases remained unmatched. The CDR3 is made up of 16 amino acids. Germline V gene data show CDR1 as SGHVS and CDR2 as FQNEAQ. CDR3 nucleotide sequence: TGTGCCAGCAGCTTAGGGGGGATAGCGGGAGCCGGGGAGCTGTTTTTT. Encoded protein: CASSLGGIAGAGELFF.

This clone was observed a few times. The chain recombines TRBV7-8 with TRBJ2-7, with TRBD2 identical over 8 bases. The CDR3 runs to 15 residues. Trimming at V came to 2 bases and at J to 5 bases, leaving 8 bases not matched to a gene. From germline, CDR1 is SGHVS and CDR2 FQNEAQ. This CDR3 is CASSLIIAGRHEQYF. CDR3 bases: TGTGCCAGCAGCTTAATCATAGCGGGAAGGCACGAGCAGTACTTC.

This chain joins TRBV30 and TRBJ2-1; D is possibly TRBD1 or TRBD2 (5 bases each). The CDR3 sequence is 14 residues long. Germline V CDR1 and CDR2: GTSNPN, SVGIG (reference sequence). Trimming shortened V by 2 bases and J by 0 bases, and 8 bases separated the two germline ends. CDR3 loop: CAWSWGSSYNEQFF. CDR3 DNA: TGTGCCTGGAGTTGGGGGAGCTCCTACAATGAGCAGTTCTTC.

The chain links TRBV10-3 to TRBJ2-1; no firm D call. CDR1 is ENHRY, CDR2 SYGVKD, per germline. Between the trimmed V and J ends, which lost 4 bases and 6 bases, there was a span of 16 bases. The CDR3 loop spans 15 amino acids. The CDR3 nucleotides are TGTGCCATCAGTGGAAGAGACCGTAGGAGCAATGAGCAGTTCTTC. Residues: CAISGRDRRSNEQFF.

With respect to this clone: The identical CDR3 is also encoded by other nucleotide sequences in the sample. The chain joins TRBV19 to TRBJ1-5; a possible D gene is TRBD1 (6 bases). The CDR3 totals 14 residues. Germline V gene sequence: CDR1 LNHDA, CDR2 SQIVND (reference sequence). Trimming stripped 2 bases from V and 4 bases from J, with 9 bases between. The CDR3 bases are TGTGCCAGTAGTATAACGGGGGCTAATCAGCCCCAGCATTTT. Translating gives CASSITGANQPQHF.

The chain combines TRBV20-1 with TRBJ2-2; possibly TRBD2 for D (6 bases). The CDR3 runs 14 residues. Trimming cost V 3 bases and J 0 bases, with 8 bases left between them. CDR1 is DFQATT and CDR2 is SNEGSKA in the germline V gene (reference sequence). The CDR3: CSASRGTNTGELFF. The CDR3 nucleotides read TGCAGTGCTAGTCGCGGGACGAACACCGGGGAGCTGTTTTTT.

This rearrangement joins TRBV24-1 to TRBJ1-2; D uncertain. Trimming stripped 2 bases from V and 6 bases from J, with 6 bases between. CDR3 length equals 12 residues. Germline V gene sequence: CDR1 KGHDR, CDR2 SFDVKD. CDR3 sequence: CATSDWFHGYTF. The CDR3 DNA follows: TGTGCCACCAGTGATTGGTTCCATGGCTACACCTTC.

The chain joins TRBV5-4 to TRBJ2-2; perhaps D is TRBD1 or TRBD2 (7 bases each). Germline loops: CDR1 SGHNT, CDR2 YYREEE (reference sequence). The CDR3 is 16 amino acids. Trimming stripped 4 bases from V and 6 bases from J, with 19 bases between. For the CDR3, the DNA is TGTGCCAGCAGCCAGGGGGGCGGGGGCATCGCCGGGGAGCTGTTTTTT. Its translation is CASSQGGGGIAGELFF.

The rearrangement uses TRBV29-1 and TRBJ2-1; 7 bases map to TRBD1. Germline CDR1 is SQVTM and CDR2 is ANQGSEA. The CDR3 length is 13 residues. With V trimmed by 5 bases and J by 9 bases, 10 bases remained unmatched. This CDR3 is CSVSLIPGGEQFF. The CDR3, as DNA: TGCAGCGTTTCCCTTATACCAGGGGGTGAGCAGTTCTTC.

The chain uses TRBV6-6 and TRBJ2-2; D is possibly TRBD2 (5 bases). Germline V CDR1 and CDR2: MNHNY, SVGAGI (reference sequence). Trimming took 2 bases from V and 6 from J, leaving 13 bases between them. The CDR3 is made up of 15 amino acids. The CDR3 protein is CASSYGRGVAGELFF. The CDR3 coding sequence is TGTGCCAGCAGTTACGGACGGGGAGTGGCCGGGGAGCTGTTTTTT.

The genes are TRBV5-5 and TRBJ1-3; D remains unclear. This CDR3 has 13 amino acids. Germline V gene data show CDR1 as SGHKS and CDR2 as YYEKEE (reference sequence). Trimming left V 3 bases short and J 0 bases short, with 4 bases between. This CDR3 reads CASSWDSGNTIYF. In DNA form, the CDR3 reads TGTGCCAGCAGCTGGGACTCTGGAAACACCATATATTTT.

The chain employs TRBV19 and TRBJ1-5, with D possibly matching TRBD1 (6 bases). This CDR3 contains 15 residues. Germline assignment: CDR1 LNHDA and CDR2 SQIVND (reference sequence). Trimming took off 9 bases at V and 1 base at J, with 16 bases between the two ends. Here the CDR3 DNA reads TGTGCCAGCATCGACAGGCCGGGGAGCAATCAGCCCCAGCATTTT. Protein: CASIDRPGSNQPQHF.

This chain joins TRBV7-2 and TRBJ1-6; perhaps TRBD1 as D (5 bases). CDR3 size: 15 residues. The V and J ends lost 3 bases and 6 bases respectively, with 12 bases between them. Per the germline V gene, CDR1 is SGHTA and CDR2 is FQGNSA. CDR3 residues: CASSLVGQTNSPLHF. The CDR3 DNA reads TGTGCCAGCAGCTTGGTCGGACAAACTAATTCACCCCTCCACTTT.

The chain uses TRBV5-1 and TRBJ1-1; the D is unclear. The CDR3 length is 13 residues. The V gene lost 3 bases and the J gene lost 4 bases, with 10 bases spanning the gap. Germline V gene sequence: CDR1 SGHRS, CDR2 YFSETQ. This chain's CDR3 is CASSSRGLTEAFF. CDR3 bases: TGCGCCAGCAGCTCCCGGGGTCTCACTGAAGCTTTCTTT.

The CDR3 loop is CASSPTAGEGRNQPQHF. Written as DNA, the CDR3 is TGTGCCAGCAGCCCAACCGCCGGGGAGGGGCGCAATCAGCCCCAGCATTTT. The V and J genes are TRBV6-2 or TRBV6-3 and TRBJ1-5; D is possibly TRBD1 (5 bases). V was clipped by 6 bases and J by 2 bases, with 20 bases between them. Germline-derived CDR1 and CDR2 are MNHEY and SVGEGT. This CDR3 has 17 amino acids.

This clone was detected once. The chain joins TRBV9 to TRBJ2-2, with D possibly matching TRBD2 (6 bases). Germline CDR1 SGDLS, CDR2 YYNGEE. The length of the CDR3 is 15 residues. The V end was cut by 4 bases, the J end by 0 bases, with 10 bases between. This CDR3 reads CASSLSGSNTGELFF. The CDR3 region has the DNA TGTGCCAGCAGCCTCAGCGGGTCGAACACCGGGGAGCTGTTTTTT.

The V gene is TRBV11-3, the J gene TRBJ2-1, with 9 positions matching TRBD1. Trimming removed 0 bases from V and 4 bases from J; junction bases left unmatched: 7. The CDR3 spans 17 residues. Germline V gene sequence: CDR1 SGHNT, CDR2 YENEEA. The CDR3, as DNA: TGTGCCAGCAGCTTAGATCTGGGACAGGGCGGTTACAATGAGCAGTTCTTC. Its translation is CASSLDLGQGGYNEQFF.

The J gene is TRBJ2-3, the V gene TRBV5-1; D is unresolved. Trimming stripped 4 bases from V and 0 bases from J, with 9 bases between. Germline V gene lookup returns CDR1 SGHRS and CDR2 YFSETQ. The CDR3 is made up of 14 amino acids. This CDR3 is CASSQRTSTDTQYF. The DNA of the CDR3 is TGCGCCAGCAGCCAGCGCACTAGCACAGATACGCAGTATTTT.

This chain links TRBV24-1 with TRBJ2-2; 11 positions agree with TRBD2. Trimming removed 4 bases from V and 0 bases from J; junction bases left unmatched: 3. The length of the CDR3 is 17 residues. The germline V gene has CDR1 KGHDR and CDR2 SFDVKD. The CDR3 loop is CATSESGLAANTGELFF. CDR3 coding DNA: TGTGCCACCAGTGAGTCGGGACTAGCGGCGAACACCGGGGAGCTGTTTTTT.

The chain employs TRBV21-1 and TRBJ2-2; TRBD2, the table's D call, lacks a check against the DNA. TRBV21-1 is a pseudogene. This CDR3 comprises 18 residues. The CDR3 coding sequence is TGTGCCAGCAGCACCCGGCGGAGTCTAGCGGGGAACACCGGGGAGCTGTTTTTT. The encoded protein is CASSTRRSLAGNTGELFF.

The genes are TRBV7-2 and TRBJ2-3; 7 nucleotides match TRBD2. CDR1 and CDR2 from the germline V gene are SGHTA and FQGNSA. The trim removed 7 bases at V and 0 bases at J, leaving 13 bases unmatched. The CDR3 spans 17 residues. The CDR3, as DNA: TGTGCCAGCATCATCGGCGGGGGATACCATAGCACAGATACGCAGTATTTT. Encoded protein: CASIIGGGYHSTDTQYF.

This clone showed up just a few times. The J gene is TRBJ1-5, the V gene TRBV10-3; TRBD1 is a possible D gene (6 bases). The germline gives CDR1 ENHRY, CDR2 SYGVKD. Trimming removed 5 bases at V and 9 bases at J, with 14 bases between. The CDR3 length is 13 residues. CDR3 in DNA: TGTGCCATCAGTCCCACACAGGGCTCGCCCCAGCATTTT. Translating it yields CAISPTQGSPQHF.

As for this clone: The sample carries other DNA sequences with the same CDR3. This chain uses TRBV18 with TRBJ1-1; TRBD1 matches 7 bases. The J segment lost 2 bases and the V segment lost 1 base, leaving 4 bases of the junction unmatched. CDR1 KGHSH and CDR2 LQKENI come from the germline V gene. CDR3 length equals 15 residues. The CDR3, as DNA: TGTGCCAGCTCACCACGGGACAGACTTAACACTGAAGCTTTCTTT. It specifies CASSPRDRLNTEAFF.

A single count supports this clone. The J gene is TRBJ1-5, the V gene TRBV27, with D tentatively TRBD1 (5 bases). Per germline, CDR1 MNHEY and CDR2 SMNVEV (reference sequence). The V gene lost 5 bases and the J gene lost 0 bases, with 8 bases spanning the gap. The length of the CDR3 is 14 residues. CDR3 DNA: TGTGCCAGCAGTAGGGGCTATAGCAATCAGCCCCAGCATTTT. Translated: CASSRGYSNQPQHF.

The chain links TRBV5-1 to TRBJ2-3; D may be TRBD1 or TRBD2 (5 bases each). The ends were cut back, 5 bases at V and 0 bases at J, with 7 bases in the middle. The CDR3 length is 13 residues. Germline V lookup: CDR1 SGHRS, CDR2 YFSETQ. CDR3: CASSRDSTDTQYF. The CDR3 DNA reads TGCGCCAGCAGTCGGGACAGCACAGATACGCAGTATTTT.

The V call is TRBV11-3, the J call TRBJ2-1, with D perhaps matching TRBD2 (6 bases). Germline V gene lookup returns CDR1 SGHNT and CDR2 YENEEA. V was trimmed by 5 bases and J by 3 bases, leaving 14 bases between them. This CDR3 has 15 amino acids. The CDR3 nucleotides read TGTGCCAGCAGCCCCCGACTAGGAAGCTACAATGAGCAGTTCTTC. Translation gives CASSPRLGSYNEQFF.

This chain uses TRBV11-2 with TRBJ2-5; D is tentatively TRBD1 or TRBD2 (5 bases each). The V end was cut by 4 bases, the J end by 2 bases, with 14 bases between. The CDR3 totals 15 residues. CDR1 is SGHAT, CDR2 FQNNGV, per germline. In DNA, the CDR3 is TGTGCCAGCAGCTCCAGCGAGGGACCTCAAGAGACCCAGTACTTC. The encoded protein is CASSSSEGPQETQYF.